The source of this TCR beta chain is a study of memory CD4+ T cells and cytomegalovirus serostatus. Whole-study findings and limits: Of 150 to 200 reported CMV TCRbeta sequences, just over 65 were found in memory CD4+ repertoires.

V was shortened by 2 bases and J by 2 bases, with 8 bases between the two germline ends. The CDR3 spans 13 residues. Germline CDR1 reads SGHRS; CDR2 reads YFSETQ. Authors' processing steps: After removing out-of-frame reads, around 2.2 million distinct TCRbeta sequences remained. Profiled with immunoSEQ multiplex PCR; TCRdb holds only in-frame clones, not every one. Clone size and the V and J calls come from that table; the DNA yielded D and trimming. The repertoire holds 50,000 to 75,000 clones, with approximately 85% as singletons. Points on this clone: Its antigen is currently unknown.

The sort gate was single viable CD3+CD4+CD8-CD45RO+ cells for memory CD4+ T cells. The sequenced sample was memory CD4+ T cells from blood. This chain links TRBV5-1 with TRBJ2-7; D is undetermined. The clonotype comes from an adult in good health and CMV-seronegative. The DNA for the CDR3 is TGCGCCAGCAGCTTCGACGGAACCTACGAGCAGTACTTC. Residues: CASSFDGTYEQYF. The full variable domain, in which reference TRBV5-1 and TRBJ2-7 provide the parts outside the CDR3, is KAGVTQTPRYLIKTRGQQVTLSCSPISGHRSVSWYQQTPGQGLQFLFEYFSETQRNKGNFPGRFSGRQFSNSRSEMNVSTLELGDSALYLCASSFDGTYEQYFGPGTRLTVT.